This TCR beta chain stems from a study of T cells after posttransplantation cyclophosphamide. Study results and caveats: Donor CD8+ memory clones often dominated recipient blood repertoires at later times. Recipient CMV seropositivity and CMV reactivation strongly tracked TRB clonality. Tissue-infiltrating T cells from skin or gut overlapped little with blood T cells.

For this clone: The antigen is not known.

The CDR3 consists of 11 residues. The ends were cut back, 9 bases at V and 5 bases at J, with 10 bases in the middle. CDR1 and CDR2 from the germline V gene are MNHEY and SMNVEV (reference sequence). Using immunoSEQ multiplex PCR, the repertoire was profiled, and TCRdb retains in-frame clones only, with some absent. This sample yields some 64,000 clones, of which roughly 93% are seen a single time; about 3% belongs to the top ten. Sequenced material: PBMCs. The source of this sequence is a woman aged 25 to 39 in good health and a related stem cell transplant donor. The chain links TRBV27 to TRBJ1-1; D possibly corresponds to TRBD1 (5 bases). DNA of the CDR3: TGTGCCAGTTGGGGACCGACTGAAGCTTTCTTT. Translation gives CASWGPTEAFF.